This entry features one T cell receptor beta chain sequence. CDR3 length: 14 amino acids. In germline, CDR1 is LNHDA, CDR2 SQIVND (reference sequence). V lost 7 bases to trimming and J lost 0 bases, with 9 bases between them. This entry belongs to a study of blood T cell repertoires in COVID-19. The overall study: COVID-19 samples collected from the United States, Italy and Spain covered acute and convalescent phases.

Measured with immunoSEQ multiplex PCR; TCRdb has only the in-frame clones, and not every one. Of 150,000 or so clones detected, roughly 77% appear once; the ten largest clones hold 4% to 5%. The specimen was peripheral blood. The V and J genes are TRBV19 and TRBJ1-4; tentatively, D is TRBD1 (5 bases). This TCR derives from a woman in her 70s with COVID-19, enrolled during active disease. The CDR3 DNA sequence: TGTGCCAGTATGGGCAGGGCAACTAATGAAAAACTGTTTTTT. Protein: CASMGRATNEKLFF.